These 9 T cell receptor beta chains originate from one sample sequenced in a study of identifying expanded T cells in peripheral blood. Using immunoSEQ multiplex PCR, the repertoire was profiled, and TCRdb retains in-frame clones only, with some absent. This table has about 78,000 clones, approximately 84% appearing once. The sample was blood. These receptors were taken from a person between 18 and 75 years old in good health.

CDR3 DNA: TGTGCCAGCAGTTTATTCCGAGAAGAGACCCAGTACTTC. It translates to CASSLFREETQYF. The rearrangement joins TRBV28 to TRBJ2-5; D is uncertain. The germline gives CDR1 MDHEN, CDR2 SYDVKM. Trimming removed 1 base from V and 3 bases from J, with 6 bases in between. This CDR3 region has 13 residues. The entire variable domain, with the rest obtained from reference TRBV28 and TRBJ2-5, is as follows: DVKVTQSSRYLVKRTGEKVFLECVQDMDHENMFWYRQDPGLGLRLIYFSYDVKMKEKGDIPEGYSVSREKKERFSLILESASTNQTSMYLCASSLFREETQYFGPGTRLLVL.

With respect to this clone: One end of the junction does not line up with germline, which may come from a read error. The V call is TRBV7-7, the J call TRBJ2-1; possibly TRBD1 or TRBD2 for D (5 bases each). The germline V gene has CDR1 SSHAT and CDR2 FNYEAQ (reference sequence). The CDR3 extends over 16 amino acids. CDR3 in DNA: TGTGCTAGCAGCTCGGGACCCCCCGGGGCCTACAATGAGCAGTTCTTC. Translated: CASSSGPPGAYNEQFF.

This sequence joins TRBV29-1 and TRBJ1-2; no clear D. The CDR3 covers 12 residues. Per germline, CDR1 SQVTM and CDR2 ANQGSEA. Here the CDR3 DNA reads TGCGGGGAATTCCCGGGAGACTATGGCTACACCTTC. Amino acid sequence: CGEFPGDYGYTF. The full variable domain, completed using reference TRBV29-1 and TRBJ1-2, is SAVISQKPSRDICQRGTSLTIQCQVDSQVTMMFWYRQQPGQSLTLIATANQGSEATYESGFVIDKFPISRPNLTFSTLTVSNMSPEDSSIYLCGEFPGDYGYTFGSGTRLTVV.

Only a few counts were recorded for this clone. The chain recombines TRBV11-3 with TRBJ1-1; D is ambiguous. V gave up 5 bases and J gave up 8 bases, with 15 bases separating them. Germline values: CDR1 SGHNT, CDR2 YENEEA. There are 13 residues in the CDR3. CDR3 amino acids: CASSPEGSGEAFF. DNA for the CDR3: TGTGCCAGCAGCCCCGAGGGTAGTGGCGAAGCTTTCTTT.

This rearrangement joins TRBV6-1 to TRBJ2-7; 10 bases are a match to TRBD1. The CDR3 totals 15 residues. CDR1 is MNHNS and CDR2 is SASEGT in the germline V gene. Losses at the gene ends were 1 base for V and 2 bases for J; bases not matched to a gene: 2. The CDR3 here is CASSEETGGAYEQYF. The CDR3 bases are TGTGCCAGCAGTGAAGAGACAGGGGGCGCCTACGAGCAGTACTTC.

The chain combines TRBV28 with TRBJ1-3; TRBD1 matches at 7 bases. V lost 6 bases to trimming and J lost 0 bases; unmatched junction nucleotides: 2. CDR3 length: 14 residues. Germline CDR1 and CDR2: MDHEN and SYDVKM. CDR3: CASSRTGSGNTIYF. Here the CDR3 DNA reads TGTGCCAGCAGCAGGACAGGCTCTGGAAACACCATATATTTT.

J is TRBJ2-3 and V is TRBV7-2; D gene unclear. The germline V gene encodes CDR1 SGHTA and CDR2 FQGNSA. Trimming took off 1 base at V and 1 base at J, with 6 bases between the two ends. This CDR3 region has 14 residues. CDR3 DNA: TGTGCCAGCAGCTTAGTAGGCGGCACAGATACGCAGTATTTT. It is translated as CASSLVGGTDTQYF.

V usage is TRBV7-6 and J usage is TRBJ2-7; D gene ambiguous. CDR3 length: 11 amino acids. V was cut by 5 bases and J by 1 base, with 3 bases left in between. Germline CDR1 reads SGHVS; CDR2 reads FNYEAQ. CDR3 residues: CASSNSYEQYF. CDR3 nucleotides: TGTGCCAGCAGCAATTCCTACGAGCAGTACTTC.

This chain connects TRBV29-1 to TRBJ2-7; the match to TRBD2 covers 7 bases. Germline V lookup: CDR1 SQVTM, CDR2 ANQGSEA. The CDR3 runs to 14 residues. V shed 2 bases and J 4 bases; nucleotides not matched to a gene: 8. The CDR3 spells CSVELGLGSYEQYF. The CDR3 region has the DNA TGCAGCGTTGAATTAGGACTAGGGTCTTACGAGCAGTACTTC.